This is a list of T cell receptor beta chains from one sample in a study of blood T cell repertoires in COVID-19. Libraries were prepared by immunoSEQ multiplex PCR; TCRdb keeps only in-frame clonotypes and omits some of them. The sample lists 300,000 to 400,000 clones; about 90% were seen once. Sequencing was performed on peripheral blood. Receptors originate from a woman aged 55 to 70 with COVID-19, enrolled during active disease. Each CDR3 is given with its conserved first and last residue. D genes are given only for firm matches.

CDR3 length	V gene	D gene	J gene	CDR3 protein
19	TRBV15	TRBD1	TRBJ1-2	CATSRAGRSGQGKYYGYTF
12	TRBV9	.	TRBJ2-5	CASSRSDETQYF
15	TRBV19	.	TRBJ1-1	CASSTQTDMNTEAFF
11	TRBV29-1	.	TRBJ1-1	CSVGALTEAFF
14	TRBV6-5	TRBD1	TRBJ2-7	CASSSGQGAYEQYF
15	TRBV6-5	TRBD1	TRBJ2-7	CASSPRQGVSYEQYF
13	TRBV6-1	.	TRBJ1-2	CASSEQGNYGYTF
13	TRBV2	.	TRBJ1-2	CATPDGGGYGYTF
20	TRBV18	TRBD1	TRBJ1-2	CASSPLGQGPSLYPNYGYTF
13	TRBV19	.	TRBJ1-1	CASSISGGEKAFF
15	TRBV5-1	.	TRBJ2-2	CASSLGVTNTGELFF
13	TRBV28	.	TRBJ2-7	CASNYGQLFEQYF
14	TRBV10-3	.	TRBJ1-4	CATRSGATNEKLFF
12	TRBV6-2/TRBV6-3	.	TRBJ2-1	CASSYQISEQFF
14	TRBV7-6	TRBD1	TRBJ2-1	CASSVTGVAYEQFF
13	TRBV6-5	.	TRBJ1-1	CASTGAMNTEAFF
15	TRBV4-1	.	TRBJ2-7	CASSQEGGHPYEQYF
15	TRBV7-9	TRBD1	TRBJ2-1	CASSLASGQGVPLFF
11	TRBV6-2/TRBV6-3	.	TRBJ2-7	CASSHGGEQYF
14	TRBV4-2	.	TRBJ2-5	CASSQGGPRETQYF
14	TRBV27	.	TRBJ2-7	CASSLLGQNDEQYF
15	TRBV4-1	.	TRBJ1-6	CASSQETGQPRPLHF
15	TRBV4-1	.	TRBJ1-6	CASSQDLVSNSPLHF
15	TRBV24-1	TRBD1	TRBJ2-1	CATSVGRGLFNEQFF
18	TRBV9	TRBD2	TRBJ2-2	CASSVELRGGPNTGELFF
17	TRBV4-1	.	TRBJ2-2	CASSQAFGGVRAGELFF
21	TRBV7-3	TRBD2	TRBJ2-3	CASSLMDLLRLAGGSVNTQYF